A selection of T cell receptor beta chains follows, all from one sample in a study of CD8+ T cells in alopecia areata. Some clones are missing from TCRdb's copy, which holds only in-frame ones; the method was immunoSEQ multiplex PCR. The sample includes 150,000 to 200,000 clones, around 55% of them seen just once. Sequenced input: CD4+ T cells sorted from blood. Source of these receptors: a human donor in good health. The CDR3 runs from the conserved cysteine through the conserved F or W. A D gene is named only where the DNA matches it firmly. A clone size is listed for some rows: how often the clone was seen (once, few, many), or a class if it is expanded.

d_gene: .; j_gene: TRBJ1-2; v_gene: TRBV28; abundance: .; CDR3aa: CASTTILLDYGYTF; CDR3nt: TGTGCCAGCACCACCATCCTACTAGACTATGGCTACACCTTC
d_gene: .; j_gene: TRBJ1-2; v_gene: TRBV21-1; abundance: .; CDR3aa: CASSKGASRGYTF; CDR3nt: TGTGCCAGCAGCAAAGGGGCCTCCCGGGGCTACACCTTC
d_gene: .; j_gene: TRBJ1-5; v_gene: TRBV23-1; abundance: .; CDR3aa: CASSLSGRGPRQPQHF; CDR3nt: TGCGCCAGCAGTCTGTCCGGCAGGGGCCCCCGTCAGCCCCAGCATTTT
d_gene: .; j_gene: TRBJ1-5; v_gene: TRBV6-1; abundance: few; CDR3aa: CASRTRGFGQPQHF; CDR3nt: TGTGCCAGCAGGACGAGGGGCTTTGGGCAGCCCCAGCATTTT
d_gene: .; j_gene: TRBJ1-3; v_gene: TRBV27; abundance: once; CDR3aa: CASSSTGSGNTIYF; CDR3nt: TGTGCCAGCAGCTCTACAGGCTCTGGAAACACCATATATTTT
d_gene: .; j_gene: TRBJ1-1; v_gene: TRBV29-1; abundance: few; CDR3aa: CSVQQGVGNTEAFF; CDR3nt: TGCAGCGTGCAACAGGGTGTAGGGAACACTGAAGCTTTCTTT
d_gene: .; j_gene: TRBJ1-1; v_gene: TRBV5-1; abundance: .; CDR3aa: CASSPEMNTEAFF; CDR3nt: TGCGCCAGCAGCCCAGAGATGAACACTGAAGCTTTCTTT
d_gene: .; j_gene: TRBJ2-3; v_gene: TRBV7-2; abundance: .; CDR3aa: CASSYVVNTQYF; CDR3nt: TGTGCCAGCAGCTATGTGGTGAATACGCAGTATTTT
d_gene: .; j_gene: TRBJ2-7; v_gene: TRBV5-1; abundance: .; CDR3aa: CASSLDQGGYEQYF; CDR3nt: TGCGCCAGCAGCTTGGATCAGGGGGGCTACGAGCAGTACTTC
d_gene: .; j_gene: TRBJ2-2; v_gene: TRBV29-1; abundance: .; CDR3aa: CSVAGQIANTGELFF; CDR3nt: TGCAGCGTTGCAGGACAGATCGCGAACACCGGGGAGCTGTTTTTT
d_gene: .; j_gene: TRBJ2-4; v_gene: TRBV5-1; abundance: .; CDR3aa: CASSLGQGLAKNIQYF; CDR3nt: TGCGCCAGCAGCTTGGGGCAGGGTCTAGCCAAAAACATTCAGTACTTC
d_gene: .; j_gene: TRBJ2-5; v_gene: TRBV25-1; abundance: .; CDR3aa: CASSGWGEETQYF; CDR3nt: TGTGCCAGCAGTGGATGGGGTGAAGAGACCCAGTACTTC
d_gene: .; j_gene: TRBJ2-7; v_gene: TRBV29-1; abundance: .; CDR3aa: CSVTWGVHEQYF; CDR3nt: TGCAGCGTTACTTGGGGGGTCCACGAGCAGTACTTC
d_gene: .; j_gene: TRBJ1-2; v_gene: TRBV29-1; abundance: .; CDR3aa: CSVGVGVYGYTF; CDR3nt: TGCAGCGTTGGAGTTGGCGTCTATGGCTACACCTTC
d_gene: TRBD2; j_gene: TRBJ2-3; v_gene: TRBV5-1; abundance: few; CDR3aa: CASSQSLAGGSDTQYF; CDR3nt: TGCGCCAGCAGCCAATCATTAGCGGGAGGGTCAGATACGCAGTATTTT
d_gene: .; j_gene: TRBJ2-1; v_gene: TRBV2; abundance: .; CDR3aa: CASSAGRHNEQFF; CDR3nt: TGTGCCAGCAGTGCAGGGCGTCACAATGAGCAGTTCTTC
d_gene: .; j_gene: TRBJ2-7; v_gene: TRBV6-6; abundance: .; CDR3aa: CASRGEANYEQYF; CDR3nt: TGTGCCAGCAGGGGCGAGGCCAACTACGAGCAGTACTTC
d_gene: TRBD1; j_gene: TRBJ1-1; v_gene: TRBV29-1; abundance: once; CDR3aa: CSVLDRGGTEAFF; CDR3nt: TGCAGCGTTCTCGACAGGGGGGGGACTGAAGCTTTCTTT
d_gene: TRBD1; j_gene: TRBJ1-4; v_gene: TRBV7-2; abundance: few; CDR3aa: CASRFPGQGEEKLFF; CDR3nt: TGTGCCAGCAGGTTCCCGGGACAGGGCGAAGAAAAACTGTTTTTT
d_gene: .; j_gene: TRBJ2-7; v_gene: TRBV30; abundance: .; CDR3aa: CAWTSAYEQYF; CDR3nt: TGTGCCTGGACGTCCGCGTACGAGCAGTACTTC
d_gene: .; j_gene: TRBJ2-3; v_gene: TRBV29-1; abundance: .; CDR3aa: CSAAGGNTDTQYF; CDR3nt: TGCAGCGCAGCAGGCGGGAACACAGATACGCAGTATTTT
d_gene: TRBD2; j_gene: TRBJ2-1; v_gene: TRBV5-1; abundance: .; CDR3aa: CASSLVEAGGNEQFF; CDR3nt: TGCGCCAGCAGCTTGGTAGAAGCGGGAGGGAATGAGCAGTTCTTC
d_gene: TRBD2; j_gene: TRBJ2-1; v_gene: TRBV7-8; abundance: .; CDR3aa: CASTPLRRREGKFF; CDR3nt: TGTGCCAGCACCCCTCTTAGGAGGCGGGAGGGCAAGTTCTTC
d_gene: TRBD1; j_gene: TRBJ2-7; v_gene: TRBV6-5; abundance: .; CDR3aa: CASSYPGQGREQYF; CDR3nt: TGTGCCAGCAGTTACCCGGGACAGGGACGAGAGCAGTACTTC
d_gene: TRBD1; j_gene: TRBJ2-7; v_gene: TRBV30; abundance: .; CDR3aa: CACDRGPSYEQYF; CDR3nt: TGTGCCTGCGACAGGGGGCCCTCCTACGAGCAGTACTTC
d_gene: TRBD1; j_gene: TRBJ2-5; v_gene: TRBV29-1; abundance: .; CDR3aa: CSVVDRGETQYF; CDR3nt: TGCAGCGTCGTCGACAGGGGAGAGACCCAGTACTTC